Listed below are T cell receptor beta chains from one sample, sequenced in a study of regulatory T cells in long-lasting Graves disease. Each CDR3 protein gets one entry after TCRdb re-called the multiplex PCR reads with MiXCR. The sample carries about 220,000 distinct CDR3 sequences, 15% to 20% recorded once. These data also formed part of another study, on T cells in Graves' hyperthyroidism and ophthalmopathy.

The source material was peripheral blood mononuclear cells (PBMCs), sampled at new diagnosis, from a patient treated with antithyroid drugs. The origin of the receptors is a woman aged 25 to 39 with Graves disease. Each CDR3 is given with its conserved first and last residue. Each record gives: J gene, V gene, CDR3 protein.

TRBJ2-7,TRBV7-6,CASSPRGSSYEQYF
TRBJ2-3,TRBV12-5,CASGFGDTQYF
TRBJ1-4,TRBV5-1,CASSWNPTEINEKLFF
TRBJ2-4,TRBV12-3/TRBV12-4,CASSLSGTGLNIQYF
TRBJ2-3,TRBV30,CALAGGPPDTQYF
TRBJ2-3,TRBV20-1,CSANPGQGATDTQYF
TRBJ2-3,TRBV18,CASSPQSRGDRGQYF
TRBJ1-2,TRBV28,CASSSDRNLYGYTF
TRBJ1-3,TRBV6-1,CASRTRAVGNTIYF
TRBJ2-7,TRBV18,CASSPDGEHEEYF